This is a list of T cell receptor beta chains from one sample in a study of OX40 agonist ivuxolimab in advanced cancers. The assay was immunoSEQ multiplex PCR, and TCRdb's table has in-frame clones only and misses some. The sample holds tens of thousands of clones, 81% seen once. The starting material was CD4+ or CD8+ T cells sorted from blood, obtained in a trial of the OX40 agonist ivuxolimab. The receptors were gathered from an adult with an advanced solid tumor such as melanoma, head and neck, liver or kidney cancer. The CDR3 runs from the conserved cysteine through the conserved F or W. The D gene is left open where the match is weak. Expanded clones get a size class; other rows say once, few or many, or leave the size out.

D gene,J gene,clone size,V gene,CDR3 length,CDR3 DNA,CDR3 protein
TRBD1,TRBJ1-1,NA,TRBV15,15,TGTGCCACCAGCGGTATAGACAGGGGGCTTCTTGAAGCTTTCTTT,CATSGIDRGLLEAFF
NA,TRBJ2-1,NA,TRBV10-2,15,TGCGCCAGCAGCGGGAACTACTGGGGGGACAATGAGCAGTTCTTC,CASSGNYWGDNEQFF
NA,TRBJ2-3,NA,TRBV5-4,12,TGTGCCAGCAGCTCGGGCACAGATACGCAGTATTTT,CASSSGTDTQYF
TRBD2,TRBJ2-3,NA,TRBV27,15,TGTGCCAGCAGTTATAGCGGGGGGACCACAGATACGCAGTATTTT,CASSYSGGTTDTQYF
NA,TRBJ2-3,NA,TRBV18,15,TGTGCCAGCTCACCTTCAGGGTTGGGGACAGATACGCAGTATTTT,CASSPSGLGTDTQYF
NA,TRBJ1-2,NA,TRBV28,11,TGTGCCAGCAGTGTAGGGTTTATGGACACCTTC,CASSVGFMDTF
TRBD2,TRBJ2-7,NA,TRBV9,14,TGTGCCAGCAGCGCCGGCGGGAGCTCCTACGAGCAGTACTTC,CASSAGGSSYEQYF
TRBD2,TRBJ2-2,once,TRBV27,15,TGTGCCAGCAGTTTGGGAGGGTTCAGGACGGGGGAGCTGTTTTTT,CASSLGGFRTGELFF
TRBD2,TRBJ2-1,few,TRBV10-1,15,TGCGCCAGCAGTGAGCTAGCGGGAGGGTACAATGAGCAGTTCTTC,CASSELAGGYNEQFF
TRBD1,TRBJ2-1,NA,TRBV4-1,16,TGCGCCAGCAGCCAAGGCTTGGGACAGGCAAACAATGAGCAGTTCTTC,CASSQGLGQANNEQFF
NA,TRBJ2-1,NA,TRBV10-1,13,TGCGCCAACATGTGGGAGGACCTCAATGAGCAGTTCTTC,CANMWEDLNEQFF
TRBD1,TRBJ2-3,NA,TRBV5-1,16,TGCGCCAGCAGCTTGGGACAGGGTCCCGTCACAGATACGCAGTATTTT,CASSLGQGPVTDTQYF
NA,TRBJ2-1,NA,TRBV19,12,TGTGCCAGTACTAATGGGGGGGGCAAGCAGTTCTTC,CASTNGGGKQFF
TRBD1,TRBJ2-6,NA,TRBV29-1,16,TGCAGCGCCGCCGGGACAGGGGGATCTGGGGCCAACGTCCTGACTTTC,CSAAGTGGSGANVLTF
TRBD2,TRBJ2-2,NA,TRBV29-1,16,TGCAGCGCTCGGGGACTAGCGGACACGAACACCGGGGAGCTGTTTTTT,CSARGLADTNTGELFF
NA,TRBJ2-1,once,TRBV7-8,17,TGTGCCAGCAGCTTAAGGTTTTCTCCTAGCTCCTACAATGAGCAGTTCTTC,CASSLRFSPSSYNEQFF
NA,TRBJ2-1,NA,TRBV28,14,TGTGCCAGCAGTCCGCCGGGCTCCTACAATGAGCAGTTCTTC,CASSPPGSYNEQFF
NA,TRBJ2-1,NA,TRBV9,13,TGTGCCAGCAGCGTAGGGGGGGCCAATGAGCAGTTCTTC,CASSVGGANEQFF
TRBD2,TRBJ2-3,NA,TRBV10-1,14,TGCGCCAGCAGTGAGGGACTAGCGACGGATACGCAGTATTTT,CASSEGLATDTQYF
NA,TRBJ1-3,few,TRBV6-5,12,TGTGCCAGCAGTCCCGGTGGGAACACCATATATTTT,CASSPGGNTIYF
NA,TRBJ2-1,NA,TRBV6-5,13,TGTGCCAGCAGTTACTCAGGCGACAATGAGCAGTTCTTC,CASSYSGDNEQFF
NA,TRBJ1-1,NA,TRBV7-2,12,TGTGCCAGCAGCTCCTATGACAGTGAAGCTTTCTTT,CASSSYDSEAFF
NA,TRBJ1-4,NA,TRBV13,13,TGTGCCAGCAGCTTAGGGGCTAATGAAAAACTGTTTTTT,CASSLGANEKLFF
NA,TRBJ2-2,NA,TRBV7-9,15,TGTGCCAGCAGCTTGGGGAAACTTGACACCGGGGAGCTGTTTTTT,CASSLGKLDTGELFF
NA,TRBJ2-1,NA,TRBV5-6,11,TGTGCCAGCAGCCTTGACGATGAGCAGTTCTTC,CASSLDDEQFF
TRBD1,TRBJ1-4,few,TRBV10-3,15,TGTGCCATCAGTGAGTCAGTCCGCGGGACAGGAAAACTGTTTTTT,CAISESVRGTGKLFF
NA,TRBJ2-3,once,TRBV7-9,15,TGTGCCAGCAGCTTAAGGGACTCTAGCACAGATACGCAGTATTTT,CASSLRDSSTDTQYF
NA,TRBJ1-2,NA,TRBV28,18,TGTGCCAGCACCCCCCCCGCAGGGTTCTCGGCCTCTAACTATGGCTACACCTTC,CASTPPAGFSASNYGYTF
TRBD2,TRBJ2-1,NA,TRBV7-9,14,TGTGCCAGCAGCTCTGGGACTAATTACAATGAGCAGTTCTTC,CASSSGTNYNEQFF
NA,TRBJ1-4,NA,TRBV11-2,15,TGTGCCAGCAGCCCGAGGGGGGAGGCTAATGAAAAACTGTTTTTT,CASSPRGEANEKLFF
TRBD2,TRBJ2-7,NA,TRBV7-8,17,TGTGCCAGCAGCTTAGGGCGAGGACTAGCGGACCCCTACGAGCAGTACTTC,CASSLGRGLADPYEQYF
NA,TRBJ1-1,NA,TRBV18,16,TGTGCCAGCTCAGGCGGGGGCGGGGGAATGAACACTGAAGCTTTCTTT,CASSGGGGGMNTEAFF
NA,TRBJ2-7,NA,TRBV15,13,TGTGCCACCAGCTTCGGGTTATCCTACGAGCAGTACTTC,CATSFGLSYEQYF
TRBD1,TRBJ1-6,NA,TRBV6-1,14,TGTGCCAGCAGTGAAAGGCAGGGGGCCTCACCCCTCCACTTT,CASSERQGASPLHF
NA,TRBJ1-1,once,TRBV2,13,TGTGCCAGCAACCACAACGGAGTAACTGAAGCTTTCTTT,CASNHNGVTEAFF
NA,TRBJ1-2,NA,TRBV5-1,14,TGCGCCAGCAGCATGGAAGCGTCTAACTATGGCTACACCTTC,CASSMEASNYGYTF
NA,TRBJ2-3,NA,TRBV7-9,15,TGTGCCAGCATCCCTCGGCTGGACAGCACAGATACGCAGTATTTT,CASIPRLDSTDTQYF
NA,TRBJ2-1,NA,TRBV10-1,14,TGCGCCAGCAGTGACAGCAGCTCCTACAATGAGCAGTTCTTC,CASSDSSSYNEQFF
TRBD2,TRBJ2-3,NA,TRBV28,18,TGTGCCAGCAGTTCCTTTGATGTTAGCGGGGGGCCGAGAGATACGCAGTATTTT,CASSSFDVSGGPRDTQYF
TRBD2,TRBJ2-1,NA,TRBV19,14,TGTGCCAGTACCCTGGTCGCGGGGGGGAATGAGCAGTTCTTC,CASTLVAGGNEQFF
NA,TRBJ1-6,NA,TRBV6-5,13,TGTGCCAGCAGTCCCCTCTTGGGATCACCCCTCCACTTT,CASSPLLGSPLHF
NA,TRBJ1-5,once,TRBV6-1,15,TGTGCCAGCAGGGAATCAGATTTTAGCAATCAGCCCCAGCATTTT,CASRESDFSNQPQHF
NA,TRBJ1-1,NA,TRBV9,14,TGTGCCAGCAGCGTAGTTTCAGTTGGCACTGAAGCTTTCTTT,CASSVVSVGTEAFF
TRBD1,TRBJ2-1,few,TRBV10-2,14,TGCGCCAGCAGTGAGTCGACAGGGGGTTATGAGCAGTTCTTC,CASSESTGGYEQFF
TRBD2,TRBJ2-1,NA,TRBV19,14,TGTGCCAGTAGTGTGACTAGCGGGCCCAATGAGCAGTTCTTC,CASSVTSGPNEQFF
TRBD2,TRBJ2-5,NA,TRBV10-3,15,TGTGCTATAGGTGGGACTAGCGACTACCAAGAGACCCAGTACTTC,CAIGGTSDYQETQYF
NA,TRBJ1-1,few,TRBV4-2,15,TGTGCCAGCAGCCTAACCCCGGAGGGGGTGCTCCAAGCTTTCTTT,CASSLTPEGVLQAFF